The entry below gives a single T cell receptor beta chain sequence along with its context. Antigen unknown. The CDR3 has 14 amino acids. In germline, CDR1 is SGHTA, CDR2 FQGNSA. V shed 11 bases and J shed 1 base, with 14 bases lying between them. These data originate in a study of early T cells in non-severe SARS-CoV-2 infection. As for the study in general: Chains were not paired, and sequencing was done on bulk RNA from unsorted whole blood. General study findings and limits: Matches to VDJdb favored anti-spike CD8 responses and missed private and CD4 specificities.

Attached unique molecular identifiers marked individual cDNA molecules. In TCRdb, the 5' RACE reads were re-called with MiXCR into one record per CDR3 protein. The repertoire holds 95,000 to 150,000 distinct CDR3 sequences, with 14% to 15% as singletons. The V call is TRBV7-2, the J call TRBJ2-2; TRBD2 is a possible D gene (6 bases). The material sequenced was whole blood. This TCR derives from an adult who was a healthcare worker with PCR-confirmed SARS-CoV-2 infection or an uninfected control (not recorded which). CDR3 protein: CAGWDFQNTGELFF. In nucleotides, the CDR3 is TGTGCCGGCTGGGACTTTCAGAACACCGGGGAGCTGTTTTTT. Looking up the rest from reference TRBV7-2 and TRBJ2-2 gives the full variable domain: GAGVSQSPSNKVTEKGKDVELRCDPISGHTALYWYRQSLGQGLEFLIYFQGNSAPDKSGLPSDRFSAERTGGSVSTLTIQRTQQEDSAVYLCAGWDFQNTGELFFGEGSRLTVL.